These 17 T cell receptor beta chains originate from one sample sequenced in a study of blood T cell repertoires in COVID-19 (dated by TCRdb to about 2020). Libraries were made using the immunoSEQ multiplex PCR assay. TCRdb holds this immuneACCESS table with in-frame rearrangements only. Some clones are missing; in checked studies, unresolved V genes explain under half, and the rest has no known cause. In all, the sample holds approximately 240,000 clones, and about four fifths of those were seen once. The biggest ten clones account for about 1.3% of the sample. The sequenced material came from PBMCs or T cells enriched from blood (not recorded which). The origin of the receptors is a woman aged 40 to 50 with acute COVID-19.

The rearrangement joins TRBV5-1 to TRBJ2-6; 9 bases align to TRBD1. The ends lost 0 bases at V and 0 bases at J; junction bases unmatched: 4. In germline, CDR1 is SGHRS, CDR2 YFSETQ. This CDR3 has 18 amino acids. The CDR3 nucleotides read TGCGCCAGCAGCTTGGTGGGGACAGGGAGCTCTGGGGCCAACGTCCTGACTTTC. It specifies CASSLVGTGSSGANVLTF.

CDR3 protein: CASSLTGLINQPQHF. The CDR3, as DNA: TGTGCCAGCAGTTTGACAGGGCTCATCAATCAGCCCCAGCATTTT. This chain joins TRBV27 and TRBJ1-5; 7 nucleotides align to TRBD1. Germline trimming cut 3 bases from V and 3 bases from J; bases unmatched to any gene: 5. Germline CDR1 MNHEY, CDR2 SMNVEV (reference sequence). This CDR3 region has 15 residues.

The rearrangement joins TRBV9 to TRBJ1-3; the match to TRBD1 covers 7 bases. This CDR3 comprises 20 residues. Unmatched junction bases numbered 17, after V lost 2 bases and J lost 0 bases. Germline V gives CDR1 SGDLS, CDR2 YYNGEE. The CDR3 protein is CASSVSRDRPPRHSGNTIYF. DNA for the CDR3: TGTGCCAGCAGCGTTTCCCGGGACAGACCACCTAGACACTCTGGAAACACCATATATTTT.

The genes are TRBV7-8 and TRBJ2-2; the match to TRBD1 covers 8 bases. The germline V gene encodes CDR1 SGHVS and CDR2 FQNEAQ. This CDR3 comprises 17 residues. With 8 bases clipped from V and 4 bases from J, the junction kept 15 bases outside the gene matches. The CDR3 region is CASLNRARGLSTGELFF. CDR3 bases: TGTGCCAGCCTTAATCGGGCCAGGGGGCTTAGCACCGGGGAGCTGTTTTTT. Based on the CDR3 plus reference TRBV7-8 and TRBJ2-2, the full variable domain is GAGVSQSPRYKVAKRGQDVALRCDPISGHVSLFWYQQALGQGPEFLTYFQNEAQLDKSGLPSDRFFAERPEGSVSTLKIQRTQQEDSAVYLCASLNRARGLSTGELFFGEGSRLTVL.

V and J are TRBV28 and TRBJ2-3; TRBD1 matches at 7 bases. The CDR3 is 16 amino acids. V was clipped by 5 bases and J by 0 bases; unmatched bases: 8. Germline CDR1 and CDR2: MDHEN and SYDVKM. The CDR3 DNA sequence: TGTGCCAGCAGTGGAGGACAGGCCTCTAGCACAGATACGCAGTATTTT. This gives the protein CASSGGQASSTDTQYF. Complete variable domain (other parts from reference TRBV28 and TRBJ2-3): DVKVTQSSRYLVKRTGEKVFLECVQDMDHENMFWYRQDPGLGLRLIYFSYDVKMKEKGDIPEGYSVSREKKERFSLILESASTNQTSMYLCASSGGQASSTDTQYFGPGTRLTVL.

The chain joins TRBV18 to TRBJ2-1, with 10 bases lining up with TRBD2. Germline V gene lookup returns CDR1 KGHSH and CDR2 LQKENI. Trimming took 3 bases from V and 9 from J; bases not matched to a gene: 2. The CDR3 is 13 amino acids. CDR3 nucleotide sequence: TGTGCCAGCTCACCGGGACTAGCGTTTGAGCAGTTCTTC. Protein sequence: CASSPGLAFEQFF.

The CDR3 loop reads CARKLNTEAFF. The CDR3 nucleotides are TGTGCCCGTAAATTGAACACTGAAGCTTTCTTT. V usage is TRBV30 and J usage is TRBJ1-1; D ambiguous. Trimming took 8 bases from V and 0 from J, leaving 7 bases between them. The CDR3 extends over 11 amino acids. The germline V gene has CDR1 GTSNPN and CDR2 SVGIG (reference sequence).

This clone came up a few times. This rearrangement joins TRBV7-9 to TRBJ2-3, with TRBD2 matching over 8 bases. The germline V gene has CDR1 SEHNR and CDR2 FQNEAQ (reference sequence). The CDR3 spans 15 residues. Losses at the gene ends were 1 base for V and 2 bases for J; bases not matched to a gene: 2. In DNA, the CDR3 is TGTGCCAGCAGCTTAGTTAGCGGGGTCACAGATACGCAGTATTTT. Its translation: CASSLVSGVTDTQYF.

The V and J genes are TRBV12-3 or TRBV12-4 and TRBJ2-2, with no clear D. V was clipped by 6 bases and J by 4 bases, with 6 bases between them. The CDR3 has 12 amino acids. For the CDR3, the DNA is TGTGCCAGCAGCCGAGGCACCGGGGAGCTGTTTTTT. Encoded protein: CASSRGTGELFF.

This CDR3 reads CSVGGQAGQPQHF. The DNA for the CDR3 is TGCAGCGTTGGGGGGCAGGCAGGTCAGCCCCAGCATTTT. The chain has TRBV29-1 and TRBJ1-5; perhaps TRBD1 as D (6 bases). The ends were cut back, 4 bases at V and 6 bases at J, with 13 bases in the middle. Germline loops: CDR1 SQVTM, CDR2 ANQGSEA. The CDR3 is 13 residues long. The full variable domain, with the rest looked up from reference TRBV29-1 and TRBJ1-5, is SAVISQKPSRDICQRGTSLTIQCQVDSQVTMMFWYRQQPGQSLTLIATANQGSEATYESGFVIDKFPISRPNLTFSTLTVSNMSPEDSSIYLCSVGGQAGQPQHFGDGTRLSIL.

V gene TRBV2 combines with J gene TRBJ2-2, with D tentatively TRBD2 (6 bases). The V end was cut by 3 bases, the J end by 9 bases, with 8 bases between. Germline V lookup: CDR1 SNHLY, CDR2 FYNNEI. The CDR3 runs 12 residues. CDR3 sequence: CASSEGGWELFF. As DNA, the CDR3 is TGTGCCAGCAGTGAGGGGGGTTGGGAGCTGTTTTTT.

This chain uses TRBV30 with TRBJ1-1, with a possible D match to TRBD1 (5 bases). In germline, CDR1 is GTSNPN, CDR2 SVGIG (reference sequence). Trimming left V 3 bases short and J 5 bases short, with 19 bases between. The CDR3 sequence is 15 residues long. CDR3: CAWSGRGGEGTEAFF. The CDR3 nucleotides read TGTGCCTGGAGCGGCCGGGGTGGGGAGGGGACTGAAGCTTTCTTT.

The J gene is TRBJ1-2, the V gene TRBV28, with D hard to call. V was shortened by 4 bases and J by 7 bases, with 10 bases between the two germline ends. The CDR3 is 12 residues long. Germline CDR1 MDHEN, CDR2 SYDVKM. CDR3 DNA sequence: TGTGCCAGCAGTTCCCCCCCCATTGGCTACACCTTC. Translation gives CASSSPPIGYTF.

The V call is TRBV28, the J call TRBJ2-1, with 10 bases that match TRBD2. CDR1 and CDR2 (germline): MDHEN, SYDVKM. This CDR3 region has 13 residues. J gave up 4 bases and V 9 bases, and 3 bases lay outside the gene matches. CDR3 region: CASSGRTYNEQFF. The CDR3 nucleotides read TGTGCCAGTAGCGGGAGGACATACAATGAGCAGTTCTTC.

The chain carries TRBV28 and TRBJ2-3, with no clear D. The CDR3 covers 15 residues. Germline assignment: CDR1 MDHEN and CDR2 SYDVKM. The V end lost 7 bases, the J end lost 3 bases, and 17 bases lay between the germline ends. The chain's CDR3 is CASTKPTDLTDTQYF. The CDR3 nucleotides read TGTGCCAGCACCAAACCAACCGACTTGACAGATACGCAGTATTTT. Full variable domain (missing parts from reference TRBV28 and TRBJ2-3): DVKVTQSSRYLVKRTGEKVFLECVQDMDHENMFWYRQDPGLGLRLIYFSYDVKMKEKGDIPEGYSVSREKKERFSLILESASTNQTSMYLCASTKPTDLTDTQYFGPGTRLTVL.

The chain recombines TRBV9 with TRBJ1-1; a possible D gene is TRBD1 (5 bases). The germline gives CDR1 SGDLS, CDR2 YYNGEE. The V end lost 4 bases, the J end lost 6 bases, and 16 bases lay between the germline ends. The CDR3 spans 14 residues. CDR3 loop: CASSPGRVNSEAFF. The CDR3 region has the DNA TGTGCCAGCAGCCCGGGCAGGGTTAATTCTGAAGCTTTCTTT.

This rearrangement joins TRBV7-9 to TRBJ2-1, with D tentatively TRBD2 (5 bases). CDR1 is SEHNR, CDR2 FQNEAQ, per germline (reference sequence). The germline V and J ends were trimmed by 0 bases and 0 bases, with 9 bases remaining between them. The CDR3 extends over 16 amino acids. In DNA form, the CDR3 reads TGTGCCAGCAGCTTAGCTGAAGGGAGCTCCTACAATGAGCAGTTCTTC. The encoded protein is CASSLAEGSSYNEQFF.